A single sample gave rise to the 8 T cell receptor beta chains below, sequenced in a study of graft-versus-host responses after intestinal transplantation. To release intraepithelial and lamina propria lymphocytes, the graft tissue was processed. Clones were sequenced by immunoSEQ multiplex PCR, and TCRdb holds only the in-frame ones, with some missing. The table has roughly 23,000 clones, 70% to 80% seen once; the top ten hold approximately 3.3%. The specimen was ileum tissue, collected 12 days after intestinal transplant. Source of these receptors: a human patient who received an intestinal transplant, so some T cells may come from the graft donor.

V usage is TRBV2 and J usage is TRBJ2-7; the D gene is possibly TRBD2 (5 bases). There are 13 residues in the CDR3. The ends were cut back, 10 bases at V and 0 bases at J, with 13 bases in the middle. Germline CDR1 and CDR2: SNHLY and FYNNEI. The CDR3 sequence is CAISDYLSYEQYF. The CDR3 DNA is TGTGCCATCTCTGACTACCTCTCCTACGAGCAGTACTTC.

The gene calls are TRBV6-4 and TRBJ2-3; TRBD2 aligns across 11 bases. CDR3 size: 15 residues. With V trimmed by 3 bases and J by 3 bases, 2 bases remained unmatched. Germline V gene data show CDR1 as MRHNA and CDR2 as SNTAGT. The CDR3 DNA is TGTGCCAGCAGTGAGGGGACTAGCGGTACAGATACGCAGTATTTT. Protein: CASSEGTSGTDTQYF.

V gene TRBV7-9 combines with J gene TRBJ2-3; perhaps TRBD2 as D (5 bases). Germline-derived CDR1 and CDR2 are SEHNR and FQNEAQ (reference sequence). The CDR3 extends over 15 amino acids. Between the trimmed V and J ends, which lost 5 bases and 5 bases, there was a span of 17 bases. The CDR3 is CASSPSPLAGDTQYF. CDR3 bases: TGTGCCAGCAGCCCTAGTCCGCTAGCCGGAGATACGCAGTATTTT.

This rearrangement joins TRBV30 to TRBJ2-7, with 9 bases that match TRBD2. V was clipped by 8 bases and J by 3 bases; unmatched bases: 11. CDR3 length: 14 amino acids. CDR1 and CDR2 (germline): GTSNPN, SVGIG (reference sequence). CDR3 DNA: TGTGCCCGGCGGGGGGGGGCTTACGACTACGAGCAGTACTTC. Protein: CARRGGAYDYEQYF. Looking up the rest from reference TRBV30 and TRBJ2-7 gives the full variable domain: SQTIHQWPATLVQPVGSPLSLECTVEGTSNPNLYWYRQAAGRGLQLLFYSVGIGQISSEVPQNLSASRPQDRQFILSSKKLLLSDSGFYLCARRGGAYDYEQYFGPGTRLTVT.

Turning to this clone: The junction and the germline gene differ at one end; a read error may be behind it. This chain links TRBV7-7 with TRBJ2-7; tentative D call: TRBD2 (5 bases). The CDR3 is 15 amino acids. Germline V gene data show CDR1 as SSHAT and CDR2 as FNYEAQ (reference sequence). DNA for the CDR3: TGTGCTAGCAGCTGTGTAGGACTCTTACCTTGCGAGCAGTACTTC. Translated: CASSCVGLLPCEQYF.

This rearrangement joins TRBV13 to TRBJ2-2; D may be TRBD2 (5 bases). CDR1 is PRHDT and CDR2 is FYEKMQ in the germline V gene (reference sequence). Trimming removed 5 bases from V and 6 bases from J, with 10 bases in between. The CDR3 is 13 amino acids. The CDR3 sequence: CASSQKGAGELFF. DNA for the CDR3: TGTGCCAGCAGCCAAAAGGGAGCCGGGGAGCTGTTTTTT.

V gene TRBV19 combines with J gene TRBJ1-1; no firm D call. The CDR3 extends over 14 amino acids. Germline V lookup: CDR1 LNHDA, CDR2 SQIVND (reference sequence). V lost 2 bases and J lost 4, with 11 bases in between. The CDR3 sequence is CASSINGVGTEAFF. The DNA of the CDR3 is TGTGCCAGTAGTATAAACGGGGTTGGCACTGAAGCTTTCTTT.

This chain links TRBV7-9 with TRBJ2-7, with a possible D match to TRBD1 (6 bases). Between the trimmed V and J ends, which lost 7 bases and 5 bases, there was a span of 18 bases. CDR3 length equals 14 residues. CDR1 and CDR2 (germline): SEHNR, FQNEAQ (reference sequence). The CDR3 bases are TGTGCCAGCACCGAGACAGACAGGTTGCACGAGCAGTACTTC. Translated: CASTETDRLHEQYF. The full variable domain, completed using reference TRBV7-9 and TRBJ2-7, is DTGVSQNPRHKITKRGQNVTFRCDPISEHNRLYWYRQTLGQGPEFLTYFQNEAQLEKSRLLSDRFSAERPKGSFSTLEIQRTEQGDSAMYLCASTETDRLHEQYFGPGTRLTVT.